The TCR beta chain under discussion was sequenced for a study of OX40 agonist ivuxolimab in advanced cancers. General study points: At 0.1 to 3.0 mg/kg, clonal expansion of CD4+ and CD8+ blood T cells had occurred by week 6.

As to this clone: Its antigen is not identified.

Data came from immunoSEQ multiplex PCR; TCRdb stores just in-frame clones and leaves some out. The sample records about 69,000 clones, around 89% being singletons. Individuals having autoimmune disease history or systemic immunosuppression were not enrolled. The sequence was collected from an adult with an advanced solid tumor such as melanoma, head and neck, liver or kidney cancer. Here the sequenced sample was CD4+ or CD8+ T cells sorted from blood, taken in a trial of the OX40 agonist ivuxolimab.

The CDR3 bases are TGTGCCAGCAGCTCTTTTCTCAGGGGAGGCTACACCTTC. Translation gives CASSSFLRGGYTF. V gene TRBV13 combines with J gene TRBJ1-2, with a weak D call TRBD1 (6 bases). V lost 4 bases and J 8 bases, leaving 14 bases between the germline ends. The CDR3 runs 13 residues. Germline CDR1 PRHDT, CDR2 FYEKMQ (reference sequence).